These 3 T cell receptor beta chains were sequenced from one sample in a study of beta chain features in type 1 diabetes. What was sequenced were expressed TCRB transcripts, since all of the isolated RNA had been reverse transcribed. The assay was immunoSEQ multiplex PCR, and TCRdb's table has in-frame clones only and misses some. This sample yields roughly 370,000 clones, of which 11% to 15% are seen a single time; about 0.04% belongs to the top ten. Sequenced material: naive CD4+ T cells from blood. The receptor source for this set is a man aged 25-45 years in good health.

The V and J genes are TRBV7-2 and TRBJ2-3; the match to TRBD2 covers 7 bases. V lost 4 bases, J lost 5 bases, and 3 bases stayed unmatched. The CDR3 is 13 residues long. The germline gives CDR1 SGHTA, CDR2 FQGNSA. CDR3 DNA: TGTGCCAGCAGCTCTAGCGGCGGAGATACGCAGTATTTT. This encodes CASSSSGGDTQYF. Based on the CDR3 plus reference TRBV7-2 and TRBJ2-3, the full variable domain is GAGVSQSPSNKVTEKGKDVELRCDPISGHTALYWYRQSLGQGLEFLIYFQGNSAPDKSGLPSDRFSAERTGGSVSTLTIQRTQQEDSAVYLCASSSSGGDTQYFGPGTRLTVL.

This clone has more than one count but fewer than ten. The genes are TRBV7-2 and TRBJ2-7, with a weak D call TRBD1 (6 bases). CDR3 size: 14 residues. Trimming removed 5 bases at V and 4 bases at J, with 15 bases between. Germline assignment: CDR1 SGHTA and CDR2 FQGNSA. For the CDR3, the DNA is TGTGCCAGCAGCCCTGGGGGCACACGGTACGAGCAGTACTTC. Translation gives CASSPGGTRYEQYF. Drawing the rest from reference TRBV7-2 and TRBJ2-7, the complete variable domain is GAGVSQSPSNKVTEKGKDVELRCDPISGHTALYWYRQSLGQGLEFLIYFQGNSAPDKSGLPSDRFSAERTGGSVSTLTIQRTQQEDSAVYLCASSPGGTRYEQYFGPGTRLTVT.

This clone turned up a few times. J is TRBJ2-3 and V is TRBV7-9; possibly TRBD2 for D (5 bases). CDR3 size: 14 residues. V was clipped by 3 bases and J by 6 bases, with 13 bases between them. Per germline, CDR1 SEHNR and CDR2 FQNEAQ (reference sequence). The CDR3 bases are TGTGCCAGCAGCTTGATGGCTAGCAGTGATACGCAGTATTTT. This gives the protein CASSLMASSDTQYF.